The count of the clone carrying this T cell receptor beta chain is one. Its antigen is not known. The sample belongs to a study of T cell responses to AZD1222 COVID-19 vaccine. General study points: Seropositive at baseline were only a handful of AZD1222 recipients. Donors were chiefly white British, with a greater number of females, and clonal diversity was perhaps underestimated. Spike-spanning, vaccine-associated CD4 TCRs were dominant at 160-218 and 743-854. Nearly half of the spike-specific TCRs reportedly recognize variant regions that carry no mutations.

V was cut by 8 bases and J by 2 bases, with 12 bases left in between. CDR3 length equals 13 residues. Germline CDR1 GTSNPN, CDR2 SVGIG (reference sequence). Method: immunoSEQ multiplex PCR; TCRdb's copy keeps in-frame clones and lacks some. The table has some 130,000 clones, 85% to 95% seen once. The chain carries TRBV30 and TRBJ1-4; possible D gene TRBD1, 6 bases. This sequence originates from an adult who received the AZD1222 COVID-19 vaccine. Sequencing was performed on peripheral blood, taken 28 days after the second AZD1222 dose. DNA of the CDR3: TGTGCCGCACAAGACAGGACTAATGAAAAACTGTTTTTT. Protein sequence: CAAQDRTNEKLFF.